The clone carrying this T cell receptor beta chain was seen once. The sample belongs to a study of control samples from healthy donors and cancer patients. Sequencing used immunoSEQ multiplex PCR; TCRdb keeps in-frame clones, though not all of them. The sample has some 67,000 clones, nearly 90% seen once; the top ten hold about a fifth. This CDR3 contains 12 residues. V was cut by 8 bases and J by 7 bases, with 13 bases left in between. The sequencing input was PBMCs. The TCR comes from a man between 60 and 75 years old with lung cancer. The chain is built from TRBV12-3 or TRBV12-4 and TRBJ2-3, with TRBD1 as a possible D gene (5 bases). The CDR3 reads CASLGPYNTQYF. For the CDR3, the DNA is TGTGCCAGCCTGGGGCCTTATAATACGCAGTATTTT.